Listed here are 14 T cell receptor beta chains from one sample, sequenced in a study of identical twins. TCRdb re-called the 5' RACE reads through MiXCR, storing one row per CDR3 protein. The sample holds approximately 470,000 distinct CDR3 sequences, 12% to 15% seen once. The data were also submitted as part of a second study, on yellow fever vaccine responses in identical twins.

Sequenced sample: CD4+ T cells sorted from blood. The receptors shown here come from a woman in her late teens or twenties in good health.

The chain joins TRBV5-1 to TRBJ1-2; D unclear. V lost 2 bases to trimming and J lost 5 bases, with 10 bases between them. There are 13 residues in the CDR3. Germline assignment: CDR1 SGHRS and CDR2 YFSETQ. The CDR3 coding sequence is TGCGCCAGCAGCTTACCCACAGAGTATGGCTACACCTTC. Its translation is CASSLPTEYGYTF.

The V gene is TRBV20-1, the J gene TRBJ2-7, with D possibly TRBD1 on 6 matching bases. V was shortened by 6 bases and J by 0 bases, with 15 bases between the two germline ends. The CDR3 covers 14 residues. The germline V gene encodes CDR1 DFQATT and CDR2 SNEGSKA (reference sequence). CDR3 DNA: TGCAGTGCCAATAGACAGGCCCACTCCTACGAGCAGTACTTC. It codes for CSANRQAHSYEQYF.

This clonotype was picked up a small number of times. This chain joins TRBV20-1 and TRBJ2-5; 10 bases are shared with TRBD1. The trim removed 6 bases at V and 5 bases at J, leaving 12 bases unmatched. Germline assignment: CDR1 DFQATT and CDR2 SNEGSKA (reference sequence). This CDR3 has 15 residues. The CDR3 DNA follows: TGCAGTGCCCGCCCGGGACAGGGGAGAACGGAGACCCAGTACTTC. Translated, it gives CSARPGQGRTETQYF.

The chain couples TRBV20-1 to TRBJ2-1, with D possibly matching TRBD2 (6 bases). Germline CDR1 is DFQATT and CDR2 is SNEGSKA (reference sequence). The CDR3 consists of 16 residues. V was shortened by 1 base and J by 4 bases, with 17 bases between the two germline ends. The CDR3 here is CSARGISGQDYNEQFF. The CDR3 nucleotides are TGCAGTGCTAGAGGGATTAGCGGCCAAGATTACAATGAGCAGTTCTTC.

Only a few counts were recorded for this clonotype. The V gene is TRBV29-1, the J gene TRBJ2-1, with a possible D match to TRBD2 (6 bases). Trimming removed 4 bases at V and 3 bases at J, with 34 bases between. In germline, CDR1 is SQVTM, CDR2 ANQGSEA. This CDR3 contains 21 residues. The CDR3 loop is CSVGEAWTELTAPALYNEQFF. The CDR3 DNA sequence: TGCAGCGTTGGGGAGGCGTGGACGGAGCTAACCGCCCCGGCGCTCTACAATGAGCAGTTCTTC.

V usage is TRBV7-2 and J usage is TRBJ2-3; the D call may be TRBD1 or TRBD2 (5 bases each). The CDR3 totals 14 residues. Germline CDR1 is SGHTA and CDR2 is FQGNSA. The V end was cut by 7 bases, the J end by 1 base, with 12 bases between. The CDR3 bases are TGTGCCAGCACCCCTGGGACGGGCACAGATACGCAGTATTTT. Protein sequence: CASTPGTGTDTQYF.

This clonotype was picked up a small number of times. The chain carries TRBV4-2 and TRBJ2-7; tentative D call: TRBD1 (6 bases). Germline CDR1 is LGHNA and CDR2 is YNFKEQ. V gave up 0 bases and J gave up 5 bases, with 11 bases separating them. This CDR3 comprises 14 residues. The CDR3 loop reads CASSQDYRADEQYF. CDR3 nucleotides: TGTGCCAGCAGCCAAGATTACAGGGCGGACGAGCAGTACTTC.

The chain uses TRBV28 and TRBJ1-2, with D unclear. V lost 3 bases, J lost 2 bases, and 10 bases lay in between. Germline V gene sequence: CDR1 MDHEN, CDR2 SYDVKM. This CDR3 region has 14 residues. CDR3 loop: CASSLTLRNYGYTF. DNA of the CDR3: TGTGCCAGCAGTTTGACTTTGAGAAACTATGGCTACACCTTC.

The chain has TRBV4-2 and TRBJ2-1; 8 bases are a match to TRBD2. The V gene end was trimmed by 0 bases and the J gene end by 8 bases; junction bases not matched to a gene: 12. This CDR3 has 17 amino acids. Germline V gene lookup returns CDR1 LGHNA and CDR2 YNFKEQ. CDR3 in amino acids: CASSQDPSGGGVHEQFF. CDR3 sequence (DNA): TGTGCCAGCAGCCAAGATCCCAGCGGGGGAGGGGTCCATGAGCAGTTCTTC.

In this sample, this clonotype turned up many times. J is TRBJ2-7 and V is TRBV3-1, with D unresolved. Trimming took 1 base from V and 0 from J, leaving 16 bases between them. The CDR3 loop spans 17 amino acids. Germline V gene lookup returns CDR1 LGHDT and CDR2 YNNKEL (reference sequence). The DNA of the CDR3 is TGTGCCAGCAGCCAAGTCAGACCCGCGGCAGACTCCTACGAGCAGTACTTC. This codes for CASSQVRPAADSYEQYF.

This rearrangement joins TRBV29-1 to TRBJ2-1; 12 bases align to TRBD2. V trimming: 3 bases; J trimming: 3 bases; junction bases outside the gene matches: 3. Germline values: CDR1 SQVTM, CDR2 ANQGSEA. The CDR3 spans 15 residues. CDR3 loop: CSVDLTSGSYNEQFF. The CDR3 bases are TGCAGCGTTGACCTGACTAGCGGGAGCTACAATGAGCAGTTCTTC.

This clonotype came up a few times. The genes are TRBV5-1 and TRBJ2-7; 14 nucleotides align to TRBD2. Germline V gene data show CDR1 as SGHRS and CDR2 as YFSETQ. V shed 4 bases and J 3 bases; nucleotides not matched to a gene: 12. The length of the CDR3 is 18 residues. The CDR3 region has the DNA TGCGCCAGCAGCCGGGGACTAGCGGGAGAGGGGAAGGGCTACGAGCAGTACTTC. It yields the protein CASSRGLAGEGKGYEQYF.

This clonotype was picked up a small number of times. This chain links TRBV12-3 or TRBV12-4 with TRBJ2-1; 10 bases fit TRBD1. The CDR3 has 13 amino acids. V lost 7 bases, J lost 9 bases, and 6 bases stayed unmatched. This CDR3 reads CASTGQGEGEQFF. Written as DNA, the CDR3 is TGTGCCAGCACCGGACAGGGGGAGGGTGAGCAGTTCTTC.

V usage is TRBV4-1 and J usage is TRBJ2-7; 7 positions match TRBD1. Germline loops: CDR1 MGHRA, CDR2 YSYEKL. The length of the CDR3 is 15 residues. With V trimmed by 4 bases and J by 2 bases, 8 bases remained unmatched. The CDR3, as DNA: TGCGCCAGCAGCCCTAATGTGAGGGGGCCCTACGAGCAGTACTTC. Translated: CASSPNVRGPYEQYF.